This T cell receptor (beta chain) derives from a study of blood T cell repertoires in COVID-19. About the research overall: Some COVID-19 samples were acute and others convalescent; all came from the United States, Italy and Spain.

V lost 2 bases to trimming and J lost 8 bases; unmatched junction nucleotides: 7. Looked up from germline, CDR1 is SNHLY and CDR2 is FYNNEI. CDR3 length: 16 residues. How the authors handled the data: Estimation of nucleated cell counts relied on the amplification of reference gene primers. Sequencing was performed with immunoSEQ multiplex PCR; in TCRdb, only in-frame clones are kept and a portion is missing. That table supplies the V and J calls and clone size; D and trimming were determined from the DNA. The top ten clones hold 15% to 20% of a sample with 97,000 or so clones, 79% of them seen once.

The specimen was peripheral blood. V and J are TRBV2 and TRBJ1-6; 9 nucleotides agree with TRBD1. The TCR was taken from an elderly woman with active or convalescent COVID-19. In DNA, the CDR3 is TGTGCCAGCAGTGAACTAGGGACAGGGACGGATTCACCCCTCCACTTT. As protein: CASSELGTGTDSPLHF.